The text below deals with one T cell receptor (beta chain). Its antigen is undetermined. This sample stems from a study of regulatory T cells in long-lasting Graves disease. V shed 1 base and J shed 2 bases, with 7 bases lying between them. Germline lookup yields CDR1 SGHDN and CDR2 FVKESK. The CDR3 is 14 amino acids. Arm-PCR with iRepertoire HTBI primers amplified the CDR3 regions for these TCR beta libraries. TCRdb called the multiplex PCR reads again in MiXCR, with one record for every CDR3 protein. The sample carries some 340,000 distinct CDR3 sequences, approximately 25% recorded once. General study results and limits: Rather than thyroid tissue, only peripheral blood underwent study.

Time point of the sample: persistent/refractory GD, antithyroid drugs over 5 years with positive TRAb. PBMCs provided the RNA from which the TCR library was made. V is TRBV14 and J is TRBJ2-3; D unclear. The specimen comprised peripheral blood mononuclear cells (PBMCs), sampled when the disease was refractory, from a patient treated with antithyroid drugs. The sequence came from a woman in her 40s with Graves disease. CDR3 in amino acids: CASSQVRHTDTQYF. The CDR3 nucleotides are TGTGCCAGCAGCCAAGTCCGACACACAGATACGCAGTATTTT.